These 10 T cell receptor beta chains came from one sample sequenced in a study of T cell repertoires in cytomegalovirus infection. TCRdb used MiXCR to reprocess the reads, holding one entry per CDR3 protein. The sample contains approximately 490,000 distinct CDR3 sequences, about 11% of which appear only once. Specimen: PBMCs. These receptors were collected from a human donor in good health (CMV status not recorded). Some clones in this sample may be carry-over from other donors' samples.

The rearrangement links TRBV2 to TRBJ2-7; the match to TRBD1 covers 9 bases. Germline V gene sequence: CDR1 SNHLY, CDR2 FYNNEI. The CDR3 loop spans 14 amino acids. V shed 6 bases and J 5 bases; nucleotides not matched to a gene: 8. The CDR3 loop reads CASSGQGLIDEQYF. The CDR3 bases are TGTGCCAGCAGCGGACAGGGGCTTATCGACGAGCAGTACTTC.

This clonotype was seen repeatedly, ten times or more. The CDR3 DNA is TGTGCCAGCAGCTTGGGTCGCGGGGGACCGAACACTGAAGCTTTCTTT. Protein sequence: CASSLGRGGPNTEAFF. V usage is TRBV5-4 and J usage is TRBJ1-1, with a tentative D call TRBD1 (5 bases). Trimming left V 0 bases short and J 1 base short, with 13 bases between. There are 16 residues in the CDR3. CDR1 SGHNT and CDR2 YYREEE come from the germline V gene (reference sequence).

V usage is TRBV24-1 and J usage is TRBJ1-1; D possibly corresponds to TRBD1 (5 bases). Germline V gives CDR1 KGHDR, CDR2 SFDVKD. The length of the CDR3 is 15 residues. Deletions cut 0 bases from V and 6 bases from J, with 13 bases between. Here the CDR3 reads CATSDLHGGGAEAFF. The DNA of the CDR3 is TGTGCCACCAGTGATTTGCATGGGGGGGGGGCTGAAGCTTTCTTT.

V is TRBV18 and J is TRBJ2-1; D perhaps matches TRBD1 (6 bases). This CDR3 is built from 13 residues. Trimming left V 1 base short and J 8 bases short, with 9 bases between. CDR1 is KGHSH and CDR2 is LQKENI in the germline V gene. The CDR3 region has the DNA TGTGCCAGCTCACCACTGGCAGGGGATGAGCAGTTCTTC. It codes for CASSPLAGDEQFF.

Worth noting for this clonotype: A much larger clone sits a single nucleotide away, making a read error possible. V and J are TRBV9 and TRBJ1-5; D unresolved. This CDR3 comprises 14 residues. With 0 bases removed from V and 9 bases from J, the gap between germline ends came to 13 bases. The germline V gene encodes CDR1 SGDLS and CDR2 YYNGEE. CDR3 DNA: TGTGCCAGCAGCGTAGCCCCCGGGGATCTGCCCCAGCATTTT. Translating gives CASSVAPGDLPQHF.

The chain combines TRBV6-6 with TRBJ2-1, with 10 bases fitting TRBD2. Germline V CDR1 and CDR2: MNHNY, SVGAGI (reference sequence). The ends lost 5 bases at V and 3 bases at J; junction bases unmatched: 4. This CDR3 region has 15 residues. The DNA for the CDR3 is TGTGCCAGCAGTCAGAGCGGGAGGGTCTACAATGAGCAGTTCTTC. It codes for CASSQSGRVYNEQFF.

For the CDR3, the DNA is TGTGCCAGCAGCGTAGATTTGGGGGGGGCTGGGGACTACAATGAGCAGTTCTTC. Encoded protein: CASSVDLGGAGDYNEQFF. The gene calls are TRBV9 and TRBJ2-1, with D possibly matching TRBD2 (7 bases). The CDR3 is 18 residues long. Trimming cost V 0 bases and J 3 bases, with 19 bases left between them. Germline values: CDR1 SGDLS, CDR2 YYNGEE.

Many counts were recorded for this clonotype. The V gene is TRBV11-2, the J gene TRBJ2-2; no definite D call. The CDR3 contains 14 residues. Trimming shortened V by 2 bases and J by 4 bases, and 8 bases separated the two germline ends. Per the germline V gene, CDR1 is SGHAT and CDR2 is FQNNGV. The CDR3 sequence: CASSLSYGTGELFF. The DNA for the CDR3 is TGTGCCAGCAGCTTAAGTTACGGCACCGGGGAGCTGTTTTTT.

In this sample, this clonotype turned up many times. The rearrangement links TRBV7-9 to TRBJ2-1; D possibly matches TRBD1 or TRBD2 (5 bases each). Trimming took 4 bases from V and 2 from J, leaving 15 bases between them. The CDR3 is made up of 16 amino acids. Germline lookup yields CDR1 SEHNR and CDR2 FQNEAQ (reference sequence). The CDR3 nucleotides are TGTGCCAGCAGCTCGTCTGGGACGGCCACCTACAATGAGCAGTTCTTC. It yields the protein CASSSSGTATYNEQFF.

The genes are TRBV29-1 and TRBJ1-2, with D unclear. The CDR3 loop spans 9 amino acids. Germline V CDR1 and CDR2: SQVTM, ANQGSEA. V was cut by 3 bases and J by 7 bases, with 3 bases left in between. The DNA of the CDR3 is TGCAGCGTTGAGGTTGGCTACACCTTC. As protein: CSVEVGYTF.